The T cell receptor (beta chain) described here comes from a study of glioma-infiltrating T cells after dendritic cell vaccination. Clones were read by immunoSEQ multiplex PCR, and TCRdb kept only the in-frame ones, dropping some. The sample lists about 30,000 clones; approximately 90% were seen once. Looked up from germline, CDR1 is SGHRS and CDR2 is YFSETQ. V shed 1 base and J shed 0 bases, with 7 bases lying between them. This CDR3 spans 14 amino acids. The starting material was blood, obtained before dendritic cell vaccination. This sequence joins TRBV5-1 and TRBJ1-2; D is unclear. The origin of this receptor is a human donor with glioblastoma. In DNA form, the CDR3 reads TGCGCCAGCAGCTTGATCCCAGCTAACTATGGCTACACCTTC. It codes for CASSLIPANYGYTF.